This T cell receptor (beta chain) was recovered during a study of post-analysis software for immune sequencing data. At the level of the study: Progressive-relapsing, secondary progressive and relapsing-remitting multiple sclerosis were among the disease courses included. Study-level findings and limits: F measure showed strong co-clustering of same-batch samples.

This clonotype was detected ten times or more. The target antigen is unknown. Included in the TCR beta cDNA libraries were unique molecular identifiers. TCRdb processed the PCR reads anew with MiXCR; each CDR3 protein has one entry. The sample comprises about 770,000 distinct CDR3 sequences, about half of which are singletons, and over 4.5% rests with the top ten. The sequencing input was blood. The receptor's source is a girl aged 10 to 17 with multiple sclerosis.

The chain's CDR3 is CASSPGLADYNEQFF. DNA for the CDR3: TGTGCCAGCAGCCCTGGACTAGCGGATTACAATGAGCAGTTCTTC. The V call is TRBV7-3, the J call TRBJ2-1, with 10 bases that match TRBD2. The germline V gene encodes CDR1 SGHTA and CDR2 FQGTGA. This CDR3 comprises 15 residues. Trimming removed 5 bases from V and 4 bases from J; junction bases left unmatched: 5.